The T cell receptor (beta chain) described here comes from a study of shared T cell receptors in the human thymus. Clones were read by immunoSEQ multiplex PCR, and TCRdb kept only the in-frame ones, dropping some. The sample carries about 380,000 clones, around 95% recorded once. Germline CDR1 SQVTM, CDR2 ANQGSEA. Losses at the gene ends were 7 bases for V and 4 bases for J; bases not matched to a gene: 11. The CDR3 sequence is 14 residues long. This sequence was found in a human donor. Sequencing was carried out using thymocytes. The chain employs TRBV29-1 and TRBJ2-7, with TRBD2 matching over 9 bases. This chain's CDR3 is CSAAGGEVAYEQYF. CDR3 nucleotide sequence: TGCAGCGCTGCGGGGGGGGAGGTGGCGTACGAGCAGTACTTC.